Listed below are T cell receptor beta chains from one sample, sequenced in a study of T cells in localized non-small cell lung cancer. Clones were sequenced by immunoSEQ multiplex PCR, and TCRdb holds only the in-frame ones, with some missing. Counted here are about 40,000 clones, around 81% occurring once; the ten biggest clones make up approximately 7.4%. Sequencing was performed on peripheral blood mononuclear cells, taken before any cancer treatment. The receptors shown here come from a male donor older than 55 with stage II lung adenocarcinoma. The conserved cysteine and the conserved F or W are not part of the CDR3 here.

V gene: TRBV30; CDR3 protein: AWTRSGNTIY
V gene: TRBV5-1; CDR3 protein: ASSSRDSANTEAF
V gene: TRBV4-1; CDR3 protein: ASSQDRSDRGT
V gene: TRBV6-1; CDR3 protein: ASSGGAAAQETQY
V gene: TRBV7-6; CDR3 protein: ASSPSLRTSPSYEQY
V gene: TRBV7-2; CDR3 protein: ASSPIGVGGELF
V gene: TRBV28; CDR3 protein: ASTPWGGNQPQH
V gene: TRBV14; CDR3 protein: ASSHRGGRAYEQY
V gene: TRBV29-1; CDR3 protein: SVGTGDGYT
V gene: TRBV29-1; CDR3 protein: SVEPGGGYNEQF
V gene: TRBV9; CDR3 protein: ASSVAGGGTDTQY